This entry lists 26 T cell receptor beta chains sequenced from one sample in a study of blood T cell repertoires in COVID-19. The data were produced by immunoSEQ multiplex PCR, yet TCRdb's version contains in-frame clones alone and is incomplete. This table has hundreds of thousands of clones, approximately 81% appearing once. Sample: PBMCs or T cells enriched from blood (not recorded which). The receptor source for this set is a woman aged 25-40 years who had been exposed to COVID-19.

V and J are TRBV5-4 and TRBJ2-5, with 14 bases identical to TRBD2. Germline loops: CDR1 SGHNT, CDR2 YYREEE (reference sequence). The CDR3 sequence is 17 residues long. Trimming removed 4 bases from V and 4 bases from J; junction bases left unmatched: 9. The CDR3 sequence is CASSTGLAGGISETQYF. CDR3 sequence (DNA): TGTGCCAGCAGCACCGGACTAGCGGGAGGAATTTCAGAGACCCAGTACTTC.

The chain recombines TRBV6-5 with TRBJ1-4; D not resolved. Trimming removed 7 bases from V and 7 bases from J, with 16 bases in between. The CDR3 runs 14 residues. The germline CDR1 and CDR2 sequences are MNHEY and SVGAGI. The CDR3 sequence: CASTRELSAEKLFF. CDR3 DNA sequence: TGTGCCAGCACGAGGGAGTTGTCGGCTGAAAAACTGTTTTTT.

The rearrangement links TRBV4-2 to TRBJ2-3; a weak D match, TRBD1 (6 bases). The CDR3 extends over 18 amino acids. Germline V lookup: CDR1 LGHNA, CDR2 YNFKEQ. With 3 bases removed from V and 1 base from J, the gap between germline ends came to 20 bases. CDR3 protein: CASSHEGRGIPGTDTQYF. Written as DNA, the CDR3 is TGTGCCAGCAGCCACGAGGGAAGGGGGATTCCTGGCACAGATACGCAGTATTTT.

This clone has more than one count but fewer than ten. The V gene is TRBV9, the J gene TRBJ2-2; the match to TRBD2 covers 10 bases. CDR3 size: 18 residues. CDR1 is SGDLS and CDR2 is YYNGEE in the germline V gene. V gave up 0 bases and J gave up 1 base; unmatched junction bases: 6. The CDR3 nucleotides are TGTGCCAGCAGCGTAGGTCTAGCGGGGGTAATGAACACCGGGGAGCTGTTTTTT. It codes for CASSVGLAGVMNTGELFF.

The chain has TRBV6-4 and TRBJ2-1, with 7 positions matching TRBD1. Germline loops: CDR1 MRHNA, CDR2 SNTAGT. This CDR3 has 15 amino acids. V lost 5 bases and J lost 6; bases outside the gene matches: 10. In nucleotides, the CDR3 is TGTGCCAGCAGTCTAGGGGCAGGGGGTAGCAATGAGCAGTTCTTC. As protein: CASSLGAGGSNEQFF.

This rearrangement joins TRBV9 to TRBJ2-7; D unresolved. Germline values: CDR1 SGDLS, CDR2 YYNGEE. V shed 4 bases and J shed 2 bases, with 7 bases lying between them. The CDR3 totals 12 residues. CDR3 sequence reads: CASSPTPYEQYF. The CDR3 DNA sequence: TGTGCCAGCAGCCCGACTCCCTACGAGCAGTACTTC.

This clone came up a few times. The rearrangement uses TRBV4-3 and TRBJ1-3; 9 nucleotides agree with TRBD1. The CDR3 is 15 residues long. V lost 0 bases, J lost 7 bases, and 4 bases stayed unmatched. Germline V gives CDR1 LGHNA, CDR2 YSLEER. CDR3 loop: CASSQEGQGWNTIYF. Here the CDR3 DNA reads TGCGCCAGCAGCCAAGAGGGACAGGGATGGAACACCATATATTTT.

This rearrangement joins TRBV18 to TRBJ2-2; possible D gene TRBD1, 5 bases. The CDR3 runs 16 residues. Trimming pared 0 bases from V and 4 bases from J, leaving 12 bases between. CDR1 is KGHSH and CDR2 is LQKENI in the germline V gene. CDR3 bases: TGTGCCAGCTCACCACCAAGGTGGGGCGCCACCGGGGAGCTGTTTTTT. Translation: CASSPPRWGATGELFF.

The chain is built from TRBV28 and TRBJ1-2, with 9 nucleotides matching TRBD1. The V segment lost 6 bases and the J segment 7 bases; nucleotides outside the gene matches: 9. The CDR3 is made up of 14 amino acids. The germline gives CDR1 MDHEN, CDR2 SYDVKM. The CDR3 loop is CASSPQGAGVGYTF. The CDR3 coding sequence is TGTGCCAGCAGCCCACAGGGGGCAGGTGTTGGCTACACCTTC.

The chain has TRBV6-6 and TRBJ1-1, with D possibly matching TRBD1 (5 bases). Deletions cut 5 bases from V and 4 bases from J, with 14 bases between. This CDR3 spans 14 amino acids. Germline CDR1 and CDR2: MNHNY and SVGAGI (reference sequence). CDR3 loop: CASSDERGGTEAFF. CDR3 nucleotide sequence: TGTGCCAGCAGTGACGAAAGGGGTGGCACTGAAGCTTTCTTT.

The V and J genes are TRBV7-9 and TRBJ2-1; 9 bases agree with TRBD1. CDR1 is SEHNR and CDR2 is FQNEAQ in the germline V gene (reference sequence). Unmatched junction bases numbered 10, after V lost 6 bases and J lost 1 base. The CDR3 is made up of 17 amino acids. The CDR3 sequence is CASRRSQGARSYNEQFF. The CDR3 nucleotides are TGTGCCAGCAGACGATCACAGGGGGCAAGGTCCTACAATGAGCAGTTCTTC.

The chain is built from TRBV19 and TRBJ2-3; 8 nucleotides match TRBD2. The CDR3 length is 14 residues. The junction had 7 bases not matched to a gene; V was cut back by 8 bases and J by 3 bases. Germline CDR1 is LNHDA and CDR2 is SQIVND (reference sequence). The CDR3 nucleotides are TGTGCCAGTTCCGGGAGGGCAATAACAGATACGCAGTATTTT. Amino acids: CASSGRAITDTQYF.

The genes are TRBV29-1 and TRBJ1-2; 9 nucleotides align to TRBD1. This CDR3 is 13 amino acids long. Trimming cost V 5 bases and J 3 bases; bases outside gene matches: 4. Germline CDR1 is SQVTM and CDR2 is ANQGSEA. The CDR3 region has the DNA TGCAGCGTTCGGACAGGGGACGACTATGGCTACACCTTC. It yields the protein CSVRTGDDYGYTF.

The CDR3 region is CASSIYASGRAGSYEQYF. CDR3 DNA sequence: TGTGCCAGTAGTATTTACGCTAGCGGGAGGGCCGGCTCCTACGAGCAGTACTTC. The chain joins TRBV19 to TRBJ2-7, with 12 bases identical to TRBD2. From germline, CDR1 is LNHDA and CDR2 SQIVND (reference sequence). The junction had 9 bases not matched to a gene; V was cut back by 3 bases and J by 0 bases. The CDR3 covers 18 residues.

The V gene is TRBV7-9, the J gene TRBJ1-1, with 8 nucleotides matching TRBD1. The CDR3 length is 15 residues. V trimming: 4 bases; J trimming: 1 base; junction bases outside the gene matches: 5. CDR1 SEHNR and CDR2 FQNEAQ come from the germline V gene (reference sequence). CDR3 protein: CASSYPTGANTEAFF. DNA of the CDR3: TGTGCCAGCAGCTACCCGACAGGGGCGAACACTGAAGCTTTCTTT.

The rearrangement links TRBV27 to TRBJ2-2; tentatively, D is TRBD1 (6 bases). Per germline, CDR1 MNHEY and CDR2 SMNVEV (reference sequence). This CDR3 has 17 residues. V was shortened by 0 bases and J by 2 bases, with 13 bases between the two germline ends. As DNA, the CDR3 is TGTGCCAGCAGTTTATCGTTCAGGGGAACAAACACCGGGGAGCTGTTTTTT. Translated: CASSLSFRGTNTGELFF.

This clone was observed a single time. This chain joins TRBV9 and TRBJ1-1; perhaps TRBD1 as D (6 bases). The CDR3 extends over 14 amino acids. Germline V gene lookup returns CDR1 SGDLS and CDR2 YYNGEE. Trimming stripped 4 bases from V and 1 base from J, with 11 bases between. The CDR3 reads CASSPSDRNTEAFF. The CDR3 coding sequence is TGTGCCAGCAGCCCGTCGGACAGGAACACTGAAGCTTTCTTT.

This chain's CDR3 is CASPPGRLNTEAFF. CDR3 nucleotides: TGTGCCAGCCCGCCGGGAAGACTGAACACTGAAGCTTTCTTT. The rearrangement joins TRBV6-5 to TRBJ1-1; D is undetermined. V was clipped by 8 bases and J by 0 bases, with 13 bases between them. The CDR3 contains 14 residues. Germline CDR1 MNHEY, CDR2 SVGAGI.

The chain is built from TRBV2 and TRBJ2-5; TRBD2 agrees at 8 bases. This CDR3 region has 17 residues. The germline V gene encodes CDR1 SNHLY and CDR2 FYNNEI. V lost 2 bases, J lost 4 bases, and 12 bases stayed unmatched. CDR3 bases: TGTGCCAGCAGTGAAAGAGGGCGAGCGGGAGCTAGAGAGACCCAGTACTTC. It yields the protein CASSERGRAGARETQYF.

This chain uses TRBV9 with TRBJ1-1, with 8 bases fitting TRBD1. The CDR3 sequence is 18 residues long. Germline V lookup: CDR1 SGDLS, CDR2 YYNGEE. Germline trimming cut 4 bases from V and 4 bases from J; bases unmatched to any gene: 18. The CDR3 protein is CASSSYIGQGSPTTEAFF. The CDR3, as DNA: TGTGCCAGCAGCTCCTATATAGGACAGGGATCCCCCACCACTGAAGCTTTCTTT. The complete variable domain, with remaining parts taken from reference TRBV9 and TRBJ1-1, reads DSGVTQTPKHLITATGQRVTLRCSPRSGDLSVYWYQQSLDQGLQFLIQYYNGEERAKGNILERFSAQQFPDLHSELNLSSLELGDSALYFCASSSYIGQGSPTTEAFFGQGTRLTVV.

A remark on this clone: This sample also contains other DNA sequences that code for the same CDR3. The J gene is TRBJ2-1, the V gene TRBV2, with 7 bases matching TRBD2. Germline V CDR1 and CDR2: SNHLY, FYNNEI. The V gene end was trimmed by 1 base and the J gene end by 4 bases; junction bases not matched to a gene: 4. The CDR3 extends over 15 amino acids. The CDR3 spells CASSEGLAAYNEQFF. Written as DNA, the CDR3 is TGTGCCAGCAGTGAAGGGCTAGCGGCTTACAATGAGCAGTTCTTC.

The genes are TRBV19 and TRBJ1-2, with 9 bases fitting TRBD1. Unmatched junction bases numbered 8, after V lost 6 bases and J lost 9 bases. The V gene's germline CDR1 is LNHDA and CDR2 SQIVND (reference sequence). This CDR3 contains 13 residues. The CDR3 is CASSRQGGLSYTF. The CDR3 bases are TGTGCCAGTAGCAGACAGGGGGGCCTAAGCTACACCTTC.

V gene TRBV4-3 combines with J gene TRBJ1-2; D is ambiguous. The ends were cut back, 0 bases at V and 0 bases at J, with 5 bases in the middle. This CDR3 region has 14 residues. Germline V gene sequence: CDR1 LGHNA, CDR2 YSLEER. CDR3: CASSQELANYGYTF. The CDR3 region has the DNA TGCGCCAGCAGCCAAGAGTTAGCTAACTATGGCTACACCTTC.

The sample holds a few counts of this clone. Written as DNA, the CDR3 is TGCAGCGTTGGCGGGGAGTTAGGCGAAAAACTGTTTTTT. Translated, it gives CSVGGELGEKLFF. The V and J genes are TRBV29-1 and TRBJ1-4; no reliable D call. Trimming stripped 4 bases from V and 8 bases from J, with 14 bases between. The CDR3 consists of 13 residues. The V gene's germline CDR1 is SQVTM and CDR2 ANQGSEA.

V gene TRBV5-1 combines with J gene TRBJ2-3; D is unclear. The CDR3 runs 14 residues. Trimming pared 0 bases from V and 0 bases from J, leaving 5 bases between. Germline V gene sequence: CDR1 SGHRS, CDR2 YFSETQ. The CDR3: CASSLGDSTDTQYF. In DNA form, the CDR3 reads TGCGCCAGCAGCTTGGGAGATAGCACAGATACGCAGTATTTT.

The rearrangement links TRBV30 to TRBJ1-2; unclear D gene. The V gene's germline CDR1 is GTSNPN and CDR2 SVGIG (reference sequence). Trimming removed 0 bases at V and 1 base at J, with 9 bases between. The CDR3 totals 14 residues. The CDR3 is CAWSVTPHNYGYTF. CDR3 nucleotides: TGTGCCTGGAGTGTAACTCCTCATAACTATGGCTACACCTTC.